What follows are 13 T cell receptor beta chains derived from one specimen sequenced in a study of cytomegalovirus exposure and HLA in healthy donors. PCR was performed using 60 Vbeta and 13 Jbeta primers. Measured with immunoSEQ multiplex PCR; TCRdb has only the in-frame clones, and not every one. The sample lists 200,000 to 250,000 clones, 77% occurring once. Sequencing input: PBMCs. The origin of the receptors is a woman aged 55-75 years in good health and CMV-seropositive.

This clone was counted a few times. Other DNA sequences within the sample encode an identical CDR3. The chain links TRBV7-2 to TRBJ2-7, with D possibly being TRBD2 (6 bases). The CDR3 is 15 residues long. Germline values: CDR1 SGHTA, CDR2 FQGNSA. Trimming stripped 6 bases from V and 8 bases from J, with 23 bases between. The CDR3 is CASRYTSGLPLQQYF. The CDR3 coding sequence is TGTGCCAGCAGATACACTTCGGGACTCCCCCTCCAGCAGTACTTC.

V usage is TRBV7-9 and J usage is TRBJ1-3, with D perhaps matching TRBD1 (5 bases). The CDR3 is 13 residues long. Between the trimmed V and J ends, which lost 1 base and 8 bases, there was a span of 9 bases. Germline CDR1 reads SEHNR; CDR2 reads FQNEAQ (reference sequence). The CDR3 DNA reads TGTGCCAGCAGCTTAGGACAGTTCCACACCATATATTTT. This encodes CASSLGQFHTIYF.

The gene calls are TRBV5-1 and TRBJ2-6; D not certain. V lost 2 bases to trimming and J lost 1 base, with 10 bases between them. Germline lookup yields CDR1 SGHRS and CDR2 YFSETQ. CDR3 length: 16 amino acids. CDR3 in amino acids: CASSLYTMSGANVLTF. CDR3 DNA sequence: TGCGCCAGCAGCTTATACACGATGTCTGGGGCCAACGTCCTGACTTTC.

This chain links TRBV28 with TRBJ2-1; 7 positions match TRBD1. CDR1 is MDHEN and CDR2 is SYDVKM in the germline V gene. V lost 4 bases to trimming and J lost 2 bases; unmatched junction nucleotides: 5. This CDR3 comprises 15 residues. CDR3 sequence reads: CASSSTGTAYNEQFF. CDR3 DNA sequence: TGTGCCAGCAGTTCAACCGGGACAGCCTACAATGAGCAGTTCTTC.

CDR3 region: CASSPDRANTEAFF. In nucleotides, the CDR3 is TGCGCCAGCAGCCCAGACAGGGCTAACACTGAAGCTTTCTTT. This rearrangement joins TRBV4-3 to TRBJ1-1, with 7 bases fitting TRBD1. This CDR3 is 14 amino acids long. Germline V gene data show CDR1 as LGHNA and CDR2 as YSLEER. Trimming cost V 4 bases and J 2 bases; bases outside gene matches: 4.

The chain links TRBV6-5 to TRBJ2-7; tentative D call: TRBD2 (6 bases). Germline CDR1 and CDR2: MNHEY and SVGAGI. Trimming shortened V by 4 bases and J by 3 bases, and 16 bases separated the two germline ends. The CDR3 length is 15 residues. CDR3: CASSSTGGSYYEQYF. The CDR3 DNA sequence: TGTGCCAGCAGTTCAACCGGAGGGTCCTACTACGAGCAGTACTTC.

As concerns this clone: At one end, the junction sequence differs from germline, possibly due to a read error. This chain joins TRBV18 and TRBJ1-1; weak D call: TRBD1 (6 bases). This CDR3 comprises 13 residues. Germline-derived CDR1 and CDR2 are KGHSH and LQKENI. The CDR3 reads CASSSTRGTETFF. Here the CDR3 DNA reads TGTGCCAGCTCATCCACCAGGGGCACTGAAACTTTCTTT.

The chain uses TRBV7-2 and TRBJ2-7; maybe TRBD2 (6 bases). This CDR3 region has 12 residues. V was cut by 5 bases and J by 7 bases, with 12 bases left in between. CDR1 SGHTA and CDR2 FQGNSA come from the germline V gene. The CDR3 here is CASSRDSGEQYF. DNA of the CDR3: TGTGCCAGCAGCCGGGACTCGGGGGAGCAGTACTTC.

The V and J genes are TRBV5-1 and TRBJ1-1; TRBD1 agrees at 8 bases. There are 16 residues in the CDR3. V was pared by 3 bases and J by 6 bases, with 13 bases of the junction left unmatched. CDR1 is SGHRS and CDR2 is YFSETQ in the germline V gene. The CDR3 nucleotides read TGCGCCAGCAGCTCAAGCGGACAGGGCGGAAGCCCTGAAGCTTTCTTT. Translation: CASSSSGQGGSPEAFF.

CDR3 region: CASSPSGRGGNEQFF. The CDR3 DNA reads TGCGCCAGCAGCCCCTCGGGGAGGGGTGGCAATGAGCAGTTCTTC. The chain employs TRBV5-1 and TRBJ2-1; 7 bases agree with TRBD2. Germline lookup yields CDR1 SGHRS and CDR2 YFSETQ. Trimming cost V 4 bases and J 6 bases; bases outside gene matches: 10. The CDR3 is made up of 15 amino acids.

This clone was seen only a few times. The V and J genes are TRBV5-1 and TRBJ2-2; TRBD2 matches 7 bases. V gave up 8 bases and J gave up 2 bases; unmatched junction bases: 9. CDR1 and CDR2 (germline): SGHRS, YFSETQ. This CDR3 contains 15 residues. In DNA, the CDR3 is TGCGCCAGTCGGAGCGGGATAATTAACACCGGGGAGCTGTTTTTT. Translation gives CASRSGIINTGELFF.

The chain links TRBV5-1 to TRBJ2-1; 9 bases map to TRBD2. Germline V gene data show CDR1 as SGHRS and CDR2 as YFSETQ. CDR3 length: 16 amino acids. J gave up 3 bases and V 2 bases, and 6 bases lay outside the gene matches. The DNA for the CDR3 is TGCGCCAGCAGCTTAGGCGGGACTAGCAGCTACAATGAGCAGTTCTTC. Residues: CASSLGGTSSYNEQFF.

The chain couples TRBV28 to TRBJ2-7; 10 bases align to TRBD2. Germline CDR1 reads MDHEN; CDR2 reads SYDVKM. V trimming: 8 bases; J trimming: 6 bases; junction bases outside the gene matches: 16. This CDR3 region has 16 residues. CDR3 amino acids: CASPPGLPAGGAEQYF. CDR3 in DNA: TGTGCCAGCCCCCCAGGTCTGCCAGCGGGAGGGGCCGAGCAGTACTTC.